This T cell receptor (beta chain) was documented in a study of blood T cell repertoires in COVID-19 (dated by TCRdb to the early 2020s). Concerning the study at large: Collaborator samples came from the United States, Italy and Spain and covered acute and convalescent phases of COVID-19. Where HLA class I and class II types were available, the types were taken from metadata supplied by the sample provider, not from assay-based typing. The samples were drawn from the first 160 participants of the ongoing ImmuneRACE study and from 950 to 1,500 subjects provided by 6 global collaborators. The sample metadata nearly always contained a de-identified subject ID, COVID-19 status, age in years and sex. Deeply sampled blood TCRbeta repertoires from subjects exposed to, actively infected with, or recovered from COVID-19 were included in the dataset. A freely available public database, intended as a resource for researchers studying the immune response to SARS-CoV-2, is where the repertoires were released. The prospective study material was composed of cDNA or gDNA derived from T cells, B-cell-depleted T cells, or PBMCs. The study at large found these results: How much clinical and demographic metadata was included differed by source and by participant, and the metadata was provided uncurated.

Per the germline V gene, SNHLY is the CDR1 and FYNNEI is the CDR2. V lost 6 bases and J lost 5 bases, and the count of bases not matched to a germline gene is 6. Spanning cysteine to phenylalanine, the CDR3 consists of 16 amino acids. Kept here is only the CDR3 DNA, which spans 48 bases and is read in frame from base 1. A remark on this clone: It has no known antigen specificity. It has no much larger one-base neighbor in the sample; base qualities were not kept.

The immunoSEQ Assay, a bias-controlled multiplex PCR, was used to amplify TCRbeta CDR3 regions from genomic DNA. For the original study's pipeline: Within the assay, amplification of reference gene primers was used to estimate how many nucleated cells each sample contained. Sequence reads were collapsed and filtered to measure the absolute abundance of every unique TCRbeta CDR3 rearrangement. For each sample, productive Simpson clonality was calculated as the square root of Simpson's diversity index over productive rearrangements. Not all clones reach the TCRdb copy of this immuneACCESS table, which keeps in-frame sequences only. Checked studies attribute under half of the gap to unresolved V genes and leave the rest unexplained. V and J calls and clone size follow that table, whereas D and trimming were derived from the DNA. Across this sample there are 250,000 to 300,000 clones, with 70% to 90% seen only once. In total, the top ten clones hold about 10% of the sample.

Collaborating institutions collected whole blood in K2EDTA tubes following their own protocols. For TCRbeta analysis, collaborators shipped samples as frozen whole blood, isolated PBMCs, or DNA extracted from either of those sample types. Sequenced: peripheral blood. The V gene is TRBV2 and the J gene is TRBJ1-6, and TRBD1 matches 11 of the central bases. The origin of this receptor is a woman between 70 and 85 years old with acute or convalescent COVID-19. The encoded CDR3 is CASRSGTGGNNSPLHF. In nucleotide form, the sequence is TGTGCCAGCAGGTCCGGGACAGGGGGGAATAATTCACCCCTCCACTTT.